The clone carrying this T cell receptor beta chain was seen at least ten times. Its antigen remains unidentified. Time point meaning: newly diagnosed GD, antithyroid drugs for less than 3 months. Extracted RNA from PBMCs served as the source of the TCR library. Patients all came to the study from an endocrinology department in Xi'an, China. The TCR beta library used iRepertoire HTBI primers with Arm-PCR amplification of CDR3. Authors' processing steps: Identified segments across samples numbered roughly 62 TRBV and 14 to 15 TRBJ. TCRdb ran MiXCR on the multiplex PCR reads and lists one entry per CDR3 protein. These V and J calls rely on TCRdb rather than the paper's analysis. Among under 800,000 distinct CDR3 sequences listed, roughly 15% were seen once. The CDR3 extends over 15 amino acids. The V end was cut by 0 bases, the J end by 10 bases, with 18 bases between. Looked up from germline, CDR1 is MNHEY and CDR2 is SVGEGT.

These data originate in a study of regulatory T cells in long-lasting Graves disease. The study's findings and limits: More public clonotypes were shared by persistent patients (about 2,700) than by new patients (roughly 910). Preferential use of TRBV28, TRBJ1-2 and TRBJ2-5 was seen in persistent disease.

The same sample was also used in a study of T cells in Graves' hyperthyroidism and ophthalmopathy.

The sequenced sample was peripheral blood mononuclear cells (PBMCs), obtained at new diagnosis, from a patient treated with antithyroid drugs. The chain joins TRBV6-2 or TRBV6-3 to TRBJ2-5; D is uncertain. This clonotype was obtained from a woman under 40 with Graves disease. This CDR3 is CASSYSATAPVGQYF. CDR3 DNA: TGTGCCAGCAGTTACTCAGCGACGGCCCCGGTGGGCCAGTACTTC.